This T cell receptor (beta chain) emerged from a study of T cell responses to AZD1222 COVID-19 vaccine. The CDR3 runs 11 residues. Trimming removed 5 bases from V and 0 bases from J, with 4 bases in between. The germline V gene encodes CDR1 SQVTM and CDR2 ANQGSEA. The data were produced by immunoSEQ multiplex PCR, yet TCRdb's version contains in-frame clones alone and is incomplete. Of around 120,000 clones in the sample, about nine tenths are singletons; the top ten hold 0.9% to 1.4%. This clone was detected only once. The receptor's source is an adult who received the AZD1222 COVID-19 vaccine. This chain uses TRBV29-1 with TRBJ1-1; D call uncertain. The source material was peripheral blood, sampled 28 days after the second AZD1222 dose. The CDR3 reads CSVSVNTEAFF. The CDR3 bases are TGCAGCGTTTCGGTGAACACTGAAGCTTTCTTT.